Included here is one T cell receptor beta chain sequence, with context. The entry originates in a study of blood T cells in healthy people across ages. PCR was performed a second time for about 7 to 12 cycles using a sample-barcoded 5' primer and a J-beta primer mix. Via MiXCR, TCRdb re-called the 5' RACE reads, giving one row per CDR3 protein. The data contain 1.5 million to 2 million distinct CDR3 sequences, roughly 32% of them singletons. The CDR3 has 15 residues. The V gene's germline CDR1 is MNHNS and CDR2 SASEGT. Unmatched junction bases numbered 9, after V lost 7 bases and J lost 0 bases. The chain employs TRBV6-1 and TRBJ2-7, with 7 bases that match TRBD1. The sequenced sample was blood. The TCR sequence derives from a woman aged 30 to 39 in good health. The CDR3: CASTRLTGSSYEQYF. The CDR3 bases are TGTGCCAGCACCCGTTTGACAGGGAGCTCCTACGAGCAGTACTTC.